The T cell receptor (beta chain) under discussion was sequenced for a study of blood T cells in healthy people across ages. Study overall: The capture of about one barcoded beta molecule per two T cells was achieved by template switching.

The use of a sample-barcoded 5' primer and a J-beta primer mix characterized a second PCR of about 7 to 12 cycles. One entry per CDR3 protein results from TCRdb running MiXCR on the 5' RACE reads. The sample shows approximately 800,000 distinct CDR3 sequences, approximately 25% of them seen only once. Trimming removed 1 base at V and 4 bases at J, with 14 bases between. The CDR3 covers 15 residues. Per the germline V gene, CDR1 is LGHNA and CDR2 is YSLEER. The same data also went into a second study, on T cells of mothers and their children. That source reports: All extracted RNA went into cDNA synthesis, approximately 1.5 ug per 15 ul.

Sequencing input: blood. The sequence was collected from a boy aged 5-17 years in good health. The V gene is TRBV4-3, the J gene TRBJ2-7, with D unclear. This CDR3 reads CASSQGLTLGYEQYF. The CDR3 DNA is TGCGCCAGCAGCCAAGGACTTACCCTGGGGTACGAGCAGTACTTC.